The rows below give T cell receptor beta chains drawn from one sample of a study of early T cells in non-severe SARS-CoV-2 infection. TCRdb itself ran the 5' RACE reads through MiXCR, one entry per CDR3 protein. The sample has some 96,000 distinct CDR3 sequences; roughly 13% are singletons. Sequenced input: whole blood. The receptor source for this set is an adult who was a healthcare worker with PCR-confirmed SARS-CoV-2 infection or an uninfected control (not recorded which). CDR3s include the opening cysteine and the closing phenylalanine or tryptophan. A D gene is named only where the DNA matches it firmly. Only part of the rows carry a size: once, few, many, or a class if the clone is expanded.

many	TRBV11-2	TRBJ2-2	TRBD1	CASSSRQGERTGELFF	TGTGCCAGCAGCTCCCGACAGGGAGAGAGAACCGGGGAGCTGTTTTTT
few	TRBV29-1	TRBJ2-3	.	CSVEGGSADTQYF	TGCAGCGTTGAAGGGGGCTCGGCAGATACGCAGTATTTT
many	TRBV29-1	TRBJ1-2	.	CSVETRDGSYGYTF	TGCAGCGTCGAAACAAGGGACGGCAGCTATGGCTACACCTTC
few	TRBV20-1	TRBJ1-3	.	CSARETVTGNTIYF	TGCAGTGCTAGAGAAACCGTGACTGGAAACACCATATATTTT
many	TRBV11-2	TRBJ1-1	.	CASSRRQSYTEAFF	TGTGCCAGCAGCCGCCGACAGTCTTACACTGAAGCTTTCTTT
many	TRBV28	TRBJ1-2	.	CASSFAGGYTF	TGTGCCAGCAGTTTCGCTGGGGGCTACACCTTC
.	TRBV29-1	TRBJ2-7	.	CSVEEEAGREQYF	TGCAGCGTTGAAGAGGAGGCGGGACGCGAGCAGTACTTC
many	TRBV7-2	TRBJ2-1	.	CASSPRPLVLQGNEQFF	TGTGCCAGCAGCCCCCGACCCCTAGTACTCCAGGGCAATGAGCAGTTCTTC
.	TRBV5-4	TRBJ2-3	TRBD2	CASSLPGLAPPTNTQYF	TGTGCCAGCAGCCTGCCGGGACTAGCCCCCCCGACGAATACGCAGTATTTT
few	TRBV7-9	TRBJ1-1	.	CASSSGWQGRAFF	TGTGCCAGCAGCTCCGGCTGGCAGGGGAGGGCTTTCTTT
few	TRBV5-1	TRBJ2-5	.	CASSFGAGQETQYF	TGCGCCAGCAGCTTTGGGGCCGGCCAAGAGACCCAGTACTTC
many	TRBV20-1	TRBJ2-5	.	CSASVGTARETQYF	TGCAGTGCTAGTGTTGGGACCGCTCGAGAGACCCAGTACTTC
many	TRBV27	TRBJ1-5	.	CASSFYPRRDNGNQPQHF	TGTGCCAGCAGTTTTTACCCGAGACGGGACAATGGCAATCAGCCCCAGCATTTT
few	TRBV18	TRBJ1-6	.	CASSPAKGSPLHF	TGTGCCAGCTCACCAGCCAAGGGTTCACCCCTCCACTTT
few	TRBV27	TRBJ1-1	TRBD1	CASSPNTGGMNTEAFF	TGTGCCAGCAGTCCAAACACAGGGGGCATGAACACTGAAGCTTTCTTT
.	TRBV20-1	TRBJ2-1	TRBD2	CSARAGTSHNEQFF	TGCAGTGCTAGAGCCGGGACTAGCCACAATGAGCAGTTCTTC
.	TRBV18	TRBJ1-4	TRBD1	CASSPGTGDEKLFF	TGTGCCAGCTCCCCCGGGACAGGGGATGAAAAACTGTTTTTT
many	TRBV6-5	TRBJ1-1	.	CASSYLGANTEAFF	TGTGCCAGCAGTTACTTAGGGGCAAACACTGAAGCTTTCTTT
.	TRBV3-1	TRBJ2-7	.	CASSQDSGAYEQYF	TGTGCCAGCAGCCAGGACTCTGGGGCCTACGAGCAGTACTTC
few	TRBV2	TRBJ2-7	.	CASKRTYYEQYF	TGTGCCAGCAAGAGGACATACTACGAGCAGTACTTC
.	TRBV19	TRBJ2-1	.	CASSIFGGEQFF	TGTGCCAGTAGTATCTTTGGTGGTGAGCAGTTCTTC
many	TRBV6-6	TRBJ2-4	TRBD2	CASSFGTGTSGSPPKNIQYF	TGTGCCAGCAGCTTCGGGACCGGGACTAGCGGGTCCCCACCCAAAAACATTCAGTACTTC
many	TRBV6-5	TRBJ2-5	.	CASSGLGETQYF	TGTGCCAGCAGTGGGTTGGGGGAGACCCAGTACTTC
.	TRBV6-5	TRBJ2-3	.	CASSYSDLLLSTDTQYF	TGTGCCAGCAGTTACTCCGACTTGCTACTTAGCACAGATACGCAGTATTTT
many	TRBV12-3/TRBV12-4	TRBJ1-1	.	CASSLGPYTEAFF	TGTGCCAGCAGTTTAGGACCGTACACTGAAGCTTTCTTT
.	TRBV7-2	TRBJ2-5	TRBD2	CASSRGLAGGQETQYF	TGTGCCAGCAGCCGGGGACTAGCGGGGGGACAAGAGACCCAGTACTTC
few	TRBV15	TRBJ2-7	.	CATSRVAVPGGNPEQYF	TGTGCCACCAGCAGGGTTGCGGTTCCAGGGGGGAACCCCGAGCAGTACTTC
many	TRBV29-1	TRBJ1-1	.	CSVGGGTEAFF	TGCAGCGTTGGAGGCGGGACTGAAGCTTTCTTT
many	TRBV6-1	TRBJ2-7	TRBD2	CASSDGPGGAYEQYF	TGTGCCAGCAGTGACGGCCCGGGAGGCGCATACGAGCAGTACTTC
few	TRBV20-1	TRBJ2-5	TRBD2	CSARDEGSGDRETQYF	TGCAGTGCTAGAGATGAGGGTAGCGGGGATCGTGAGACCCAGTACTTC
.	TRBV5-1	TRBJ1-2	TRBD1	CASSGGQGRYYGCTF	TGCGCCAGCAGCGGAGGACAGGGAAGGTACTATGGCTGCACCTTC
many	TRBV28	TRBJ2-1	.	CASSPDLSEHNEQFF	TGTGCCAGCAGCCCCGACTTGTCAGAACACAATGAGCAGTTCTTC
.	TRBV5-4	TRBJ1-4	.	CASSARDEKLFF	TGTGCCAGCAGCGCACGGGATGAAAAACTGTTTTTT
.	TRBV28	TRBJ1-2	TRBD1	CASSPPGQGYGYTF	TGTGCCAGCAGTCCTCCGGGACAGGGTTATGGCTACACCTTC
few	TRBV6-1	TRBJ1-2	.	CASSDRTVYGYTF	TGTGCCAGCAGTGATCGGACCGTCTATGGCTACACCTTC